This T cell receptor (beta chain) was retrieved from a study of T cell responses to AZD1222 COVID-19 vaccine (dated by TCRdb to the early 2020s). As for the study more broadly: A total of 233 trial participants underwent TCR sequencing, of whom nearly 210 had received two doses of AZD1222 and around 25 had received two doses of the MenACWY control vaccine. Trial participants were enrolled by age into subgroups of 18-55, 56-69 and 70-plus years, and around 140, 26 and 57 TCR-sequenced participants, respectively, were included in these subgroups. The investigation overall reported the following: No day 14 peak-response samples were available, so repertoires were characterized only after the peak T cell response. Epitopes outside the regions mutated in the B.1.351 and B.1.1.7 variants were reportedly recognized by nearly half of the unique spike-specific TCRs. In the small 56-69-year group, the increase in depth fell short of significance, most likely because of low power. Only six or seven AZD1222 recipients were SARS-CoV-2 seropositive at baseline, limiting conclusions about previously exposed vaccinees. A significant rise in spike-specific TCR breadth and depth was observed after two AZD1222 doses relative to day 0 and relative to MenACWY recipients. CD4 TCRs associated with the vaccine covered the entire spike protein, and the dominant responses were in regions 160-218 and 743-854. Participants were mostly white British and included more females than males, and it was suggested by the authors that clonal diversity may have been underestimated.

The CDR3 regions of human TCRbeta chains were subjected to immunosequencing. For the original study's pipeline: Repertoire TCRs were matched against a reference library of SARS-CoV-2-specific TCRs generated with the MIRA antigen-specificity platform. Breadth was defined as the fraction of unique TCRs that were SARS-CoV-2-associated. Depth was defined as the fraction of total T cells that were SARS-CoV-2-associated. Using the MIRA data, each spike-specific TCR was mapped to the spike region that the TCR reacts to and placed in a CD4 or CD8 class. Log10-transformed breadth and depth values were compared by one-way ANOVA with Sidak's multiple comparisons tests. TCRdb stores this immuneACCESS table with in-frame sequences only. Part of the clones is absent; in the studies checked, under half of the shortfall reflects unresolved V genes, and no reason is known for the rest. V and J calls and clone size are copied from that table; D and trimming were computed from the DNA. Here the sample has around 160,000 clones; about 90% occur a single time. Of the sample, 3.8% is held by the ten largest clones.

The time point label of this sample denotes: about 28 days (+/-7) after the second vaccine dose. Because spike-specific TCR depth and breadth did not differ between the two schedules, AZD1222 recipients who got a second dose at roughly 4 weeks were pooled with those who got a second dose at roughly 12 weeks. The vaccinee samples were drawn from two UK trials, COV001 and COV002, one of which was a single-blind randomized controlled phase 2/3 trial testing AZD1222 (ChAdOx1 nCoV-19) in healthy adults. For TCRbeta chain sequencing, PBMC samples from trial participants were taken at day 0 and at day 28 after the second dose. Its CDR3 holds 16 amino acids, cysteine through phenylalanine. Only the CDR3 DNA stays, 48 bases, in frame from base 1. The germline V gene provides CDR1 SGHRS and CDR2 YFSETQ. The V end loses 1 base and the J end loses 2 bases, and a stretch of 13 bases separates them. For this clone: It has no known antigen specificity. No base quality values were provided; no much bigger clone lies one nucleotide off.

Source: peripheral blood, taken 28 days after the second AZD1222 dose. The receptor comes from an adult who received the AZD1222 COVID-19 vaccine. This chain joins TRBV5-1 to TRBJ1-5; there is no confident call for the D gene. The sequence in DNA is TGCGCCAGCAGCTTGAATGGGATGACCGGCAATCAGCCCCAGCATTTT. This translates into CASSLNGMTGNQPQHF. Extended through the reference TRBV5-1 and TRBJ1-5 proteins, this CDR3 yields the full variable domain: KAGVTQTPRYLIKTRGQQVTLSCSPISGHRSVSWYQQTPGQGLQFLFEYFSETQRNKGNFPGRFSGRQFSNSRSEMNVSTLELGDSALYLCASSLNGMTGNQPQHFGDGTRLSIL.